Presented here are 2 T cell receptor beta chains from one specimen sequenced in a study of T cell responses to AZD1222 COVID-19 vaccine. The protocol was immunoSEQ multiplex PCR, while the TCRdb copy is restricted to in-frame clones and leaves out a portion. Of 100,000 to 120,000 clones detected, 70% to 90% appear once; the ten largest clones hold about 15%. Sequences were derived from peripheral blood, sampled 28 days after the second AZD1222 dose. These receptors were collected from an adult who received the AZD1222 COVID-19 vaccine.

This clone was seen repeatedly, ten times or more. The chain employs TRBV7-6 and TRBJ2-7; TRBD2 matches at 7 bases. V was clipped by 4 bases and J by 0 bases; unmatched bases: 21. There are 20 residues in the CDR3. CDR1 is SGHVS and CDR2 is FNYEAQ in the germline V gene. CDR3 amino acids: CASSSKREGSGSPPSYEQYF. In DNA, the CDR3 is TGTGCCAGCAGCTCAAAAAGAGAGGGTAGCGGGTCTCCCCCCTCCTACGAGCAGTACTTC.

The J gene is TRBJ1-2, the V gene TRBV27; D not certain. The germline V gene encodes CDR1 MNHEY and CDR2 SMNVEV (reference sequence). CDR3 length equals 13 residues. Trimming removed 6 bases at V and 4 bases at J, with 12 bases between. CDR3 amino acids: CASSLNSAYGYTF. The CDR3 DNA reads TGTGCCAGCAGCCTAAACAGCGCCTATGGCTACACCTTC.